The 17 T cell receptor beta chains given below trace back to one sample, sequenced in a study of blood T cells in healthy people across ages. Then a second PCR, running roughly 6 to 11 cycles, was carried out with a sample-barcoded 5' primer and a J-beta primer mix. Using its own MiXCR run on the 5' RACE reads, TCRdb lists one record per CDR3 protein. The sample records roughly 500,000 distinct CDR3 sequences, around 24% being singletons. The sample was also linked to a second study, of T cells of mothers and their children.

The material sequenced was blood. These receptors were collected from a boy aged 5-17 years in good health.

In this sample, this clonotype turned up a few times. The CDR3 region is CASSPSTGATGELFF. The CDR3 DNA reads as TGTGCCAGCAGCCCCTCGACAGGGGCCACCGGGGAGCTGTTTTTT. The chain joins TRBV3-1 to TRBJ2-2; TRBD1 aligns across 8 bases. V trimming: 4 bases; J trimming: 4 bases; junction bases outside the gene matches: 5. The V gene's germline CDR1 is LGHDT and CDR2 YNNKEL (reference sequence). This CDR3 has 15 residues.

The rearrangement links TRBV29-1 to TRBJ2-3, with 9 bases fitting TRBD1. V lost 8 bases, J lost 2 bases, and 11 bases stayed unmatched. CDR1 and CDR2 from the germline V gene are SQVTM and ANQGSEA. The CDR3 has 15 amino acids. The CDR3 DNA is TGCAGCATCACCGGGACAGGGCCCTACACAGATACGCAGTATTTT. Its protein product is CSITGTGPYTDTQYF.

This clonotype was recorded a few times. This chain joins TRBV29-1 and TRBJ2-7, with D possibly being TRBD1 (6 bases). The CDR3 contains 13 residues. Germline assignment: CDR1 SQVTM and CDR2 ANQGSEA. Between the trimmed V and J ends, which lost 4 bases and 4 bases, there was a span of 14 bases. The CDR3 here is CSVVRGIGYEQYF. The CDR3 coding sequence is TGCAGCGTTGTGAGGGGGATCGGTTACGAGCAGTACTTC.

Remarks on this clonotype: Compared with germline, one end of the junction differs, possibly owing to a read error. The V gene is TRBV29-1, the J gene TRBJ2-7; D gene unclear. Germline assignment: CDR1 SQVTM and CDR2 ANQGSEA. The CDR3 has 10 amino acids. The CDR3 nucleotides are TGCAGCGTTGAAGACACCACAAAGTTCTTC. Encoded protein: CSVEDTTKFF.

There are a few counts of this clonotype. The chain carries TRBV6-2 or TRBV6-3 and TRBJ2-5; no clear D gene. The germline V gene has CDR1 MNHEY and CDR2 SVGEGT. The CDR3 runs to 15 residues. V shed 5 bases and J shed 7 bases, with 20 bases lying between them. The CDR3: CASSLRFSTKTTQYF. The CDR3 bases are TGTGCCAGCAGTCTCAGGTTCTCTACCAAGACGACCCAGTACTTC.

This chain links TRBV28 with TRBJ1-1, with D perhaps matching TRBD1 (6 bases). This CDR3 is 15 amino acids long. Trimming removed 3 bases from V and 1 base from J, with 12 bases in between. Germline V CDR1 and CDR2: MDHEN, SYDVKM. CDR3 nucleotides: TGTGCCAGCAGTTTTAGGCCAGGGGCGAACACTGAAGCTTTCTTT. This sequence encodes CASSFRPGANTEAFF.

This clonotype was seen more than once but under ten times. DNA for the CDR3: TGTGCCAGCAGCATGGGAGGGGAGTCCGGGGAGCTGTTTTTT. This codes for CASSMGGESGELFF. V usage is TRBV28 and J usage is TRBJ2-2; 7 positions match TRBD2. The CDR3 is 14 residues long. The ends lost 6 bases at V and 6 bases at J; junction bases unmatched: 7. Germline V gene data show CDR1 as MDHEN and CDR2 as SYDVKM.

Only a few counts were recorded for this clonotype. The chain uses TRBV7-9 and TRBJ2-5; possibly TRBD2 for D (5 bases). Deletions cut 6 bases from V and 5 bases from J, with 10 bases between. The CDR3 is 12 residues long. From germline, CDR1 is SEHNR and CDR2 FQNEAQ (reference sequence). The CDR3 sequence: CASREALETQYF. CDR3 coding DNA: TGTGCCAGCAGGGAGGCCCTGGAGACCCAGTACTTC.

This sequence joins TRBV6-5 and TRBJ2-5; 8 bases are a match to TRBD2. Germline CDR1 reads MNHEY; CDR2 reads SVGAGI. The CDR3 has 15 residues. V lost 6 bases, J lost 3 bases, and 9 bases stayed unmatched. Here the CDR3 reads CASRLSGSGEETQYF. The CDR3 DNA follows: TGTGCCAGCAGATTGAGCGGGAGTGGCGAAGAGACCCAGTACTTC.

CDR3 nucleotides: TGTGCCAGCAGCCCTCAAAGAGCGGGGTTCACAGATACGCAGTATTTT. This encodes CASSPQRAGFTDTQYF. This chain links TRBV6-5 with TRBJ2-3; the match to TRBD2 covers 7 bases. CDR1 and CDR2 from the germline V gene are MNHEY and SVGAGI. J gave up 2 bases and V 6 bases, and 11 bases lay outside the gene matches. The CDR3 length is 16 residues.

The chain has TRBV7-2 and TRBJ2-7; 7 bases match TRBD1. V lost 4 bases, J lost 1 base, and 7 bases stayed unmatched. The germline V gene encodes CDR1 SGHTA and CDR2 FQGNSA. This CDR3 is 15 amino acids long. CDR3 nucleotide sequence: TGTGCCAGCAGCTGGGACCGGGACAGATCCTACGAGCAGTACTTC. Its translation: CASSWDRDRSYEQYF.

The rearrangement uses TRBV6-1 and TRBJ2-5; possibly TRBD2 for D (6 bases). The J call may be wrong; the DNA end is better matched by TRBJ2-1. This CDR3 region has 13 residues. Germline CDR1 and CDR2: MNHNS and SASEGT. The CDR3 nucleotides are TGTGCCAGCACCGAACTCCGGGAGAATGAGCAGTTCTTC. It codes for CASTELRENEQFF.

This clonotype was recorded many times. The genes are TRBV4-3 and TRBJ2-5, with TRBD1 matching 7 bases. The assigned J gene may be wrong: the sequence end matches TRBJ2-7 better. This CDR3 has 15 residues. Germline V gene sequence: CDR1 LGHNA, CDR2 YSLEER. This CDR3 reads CASSQGPGQTYEQYF. The CDR3 nucleotides are TGCGCCAGCAGCCAGGGGCCGGGACAGACCTACGAGCAGTACTTC.

The V call is TRBV25-1, the J call TRBJ1-1, with D possibly matching TRBD1 (6 bases). V lost 3 bases to trimming and J lost 6 bases, with 14 bases between them. In germline, CDR1 is MGHDK, CDR2 SYGVNS. The CDR3 loop spans 14 amino acids. The CDR3 here is CASSDLRGGPEAFF. CDR3 DNA: TGTGCCAGCAGTGACCTAAGAGGGGGTCCTGAAGCTTTCTTT.

The chain recombines TRBV7-8 with TRBJ2-7; D call uncertain. CDR3 size: 14 residues. The germline V gene has CDR1 SGHVS and CDR2 FQNEAQ. V lost 5 bases and J lost 1, with 12 bases in between. The CDR3 DNA reads TGTGCCAGCAGCGAAGCGACAACGTCCTACGAGCAGTACTTC. It codes for CASSEATTSYEQYF. Full variable domain (rest looked up from reference TRBV7-8 and TRBJ2-7): GAGVSQSPRYKVAKRGQDVALRCDPISGHVSLFWYQQALGQGPEFLTYFQNEAQLDKSGLPSDRFFAERPEGSVSTLKIQRTQQEDSAVYLCASSEATTSYEQYFGPGTRLTVT.

This chain uses TRBV7-9 with TRBJ2-7; no clear D gene. The CDR3 is 11 residues long. The germline gives CDR1 SEHNR, CDR2 FQNEAQ (reference sequence). Trimming stripped 6 bases from V and 7 bases from J, with 10 bases between. The CDR3 nucleotides are TGTGCCAGCAGTCGAACAGAAGAGCAGTACTTC. Protein: CASSRTEEQYF.

J is TRBJ2-5 and V is TRBV28; tentative D call: TRBD1 (6 bases). The last part of the DNA fits TRBJ2-7 better; the J call may be wrong. The CDR3 covers 16 residues. CDR1 MDHEN and CDR2 SYDVKM come from the germline V gene. CDR3 protein: CASSSPLGGKGYEQYF. The CDR3 DNA reads TGTGCCAGCAGTTCCCCTTTAGGGGGAAAAGGCTACGAGCAGTACTTC.